The rows below give T cell receptor beta chains drawn from one sample of a study of cytomegalovirus exposure and HLA in healthy donors. This table comes from immunoSEQ multiplex PCR, and its TCRdb copy is limited to in-frame clones, with some not included. The data show roughly 280,000 clones, roughly 85% seen once. The sample was PBMCs. Receptor source: a young woman in good health and CMV-seronegative. The CDR3 runs from the conserved cysteine through the conserved F or W. The order of the fields is J gene, V gene, CDR3 protein.

j_call: TRBJ1-6; v_call: TRBV7-9; cdr3_aa: CASSLALGAGALHF
j_call: TRBJ1-1; v_call: TRBV4-3; cdr3_aa: CASSHLPKGQGYTEAFF
j_call: TRBJ2-7; v_call: TRBV6-1; cdr3_aa: CASSEGHVGRVSGQYF
j_call: TRBJ1-6; v_call: TRBV14; cdr3_aa: CASSQGQGGSPLHF
j_call: TRBJ1-4; v_call: TRBV6-5; cdr3_aa: CASRSQGSQEKLFF
j_call: TRBJ1-2; v_call: TRBV19; cdr3_aa: CASSATQGRYGYTF
j_call: TRBJ1-5; v_call: TRBV4-1; cdr3_aa: CASSQVTGMGLYSNQPQHF
j_call: TRBJ2-1; v_call: TRBV19; cdr3_aa: CASSMDSSYNEQFF
j_call: TRBJ1-2; v_call: TRBV6-5; cdr3_aa: CASSPGQFYGYTF
j_call: TRBJ2-2; v_call: TRBV10-2; cdr3_aa: CATTSGTNTGELFF
j_call: TRBJ2-3; v_call: TRBV6-6; cdr3_aa: CASSRPGGRDTQYF
j_call: TRBJ2-3; v_call: TRBV28; cdr3_aa: CASSWIGAYTSTDTQYF
j_call: TRBJ1-3; v_call: TRBV29-1; cdr3_aa: CSVAPGGVGNTIYF
j_call: TRBJ2-3; v_call: TRBV5-3; cdr3_aa: CARIIGLAVLGTDTQYF
j_call: TRBJ2-7; v_call: TRBV6-4; cdr3_aa: CASSDSATGSYEQYF
j_call: TRBJ2-3; v_call: TRBV4-3; cdr3_aa: CASSQPHTGGTGMYF